The TCR beta chain described here comes from a study of blood T cells in healthy people across ages. Study results and caveats: In older individuals, TCR beta diversity per million T cells was lower, falling roughly linearly with age. PBMCs were not sorted, which prevented a conclusive comparison of naive versus antigen-experienced cells. Nothing was known about donor CMV status, and this possibly confounded expanded clonotype changes.

With a J-beta primer mix and a sample-barcoded 5' primer, a second PCR ran about 7 to 11 cycles. TCRdb recomputed calls from the 5' RACE reads with MiXCR, one row per CDR3 protein. Of fewer than 800,000 distinct CDR3 sequences detected, approximately 50% appear once; the ten largest clones hold approximately 32%. This clonotype was counted between two and nine times. What it binds is unknown. The V and J ends lost 6 bases and 6 bases, in that order; junction bases with no gene match: 8. This CDR3 spans 14 amino acids. The source is a woman in her sixties or seventies in good health. The gene calls are TRBV12-3 or TRBV12-4 and TRBJ2-3, with 8 nucleotides matching TRBD1. Sample: blood. CDR3 coding DNA: TGTGCCAGCAGCCTCCGACAGGGGTCGGATACGCAGTATTTT. Translating it yields CASSLRQGSDTQYF.